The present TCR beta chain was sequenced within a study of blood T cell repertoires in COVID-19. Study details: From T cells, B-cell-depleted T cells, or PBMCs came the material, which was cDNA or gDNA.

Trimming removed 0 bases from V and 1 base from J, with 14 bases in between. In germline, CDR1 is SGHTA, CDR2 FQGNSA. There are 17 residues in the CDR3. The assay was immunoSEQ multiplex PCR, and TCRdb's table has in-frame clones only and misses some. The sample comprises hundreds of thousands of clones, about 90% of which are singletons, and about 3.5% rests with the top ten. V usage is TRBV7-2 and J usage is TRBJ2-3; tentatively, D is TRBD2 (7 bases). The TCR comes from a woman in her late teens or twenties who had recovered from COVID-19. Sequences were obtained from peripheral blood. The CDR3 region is CASSLALRGRGTDTQYF. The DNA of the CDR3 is TGTGCCAGCAGCTTAGCTCTTAGGGGGAGGGGCACAGATACGCAGTATTTT.